This is a list of T cell receptor beta chains from one sample in a study of Graves' ophthalmopathy and Graves' hyperthyroidism. Via MiXCR, TCRdb re-called the multiplex PCR reads, giving one row per CDR3 protein. Of more than 1,000,000 distinct CDR3 sequences in the sample, around a third were seen once. Sequenced sample: peripheral blood or thyroid tissue (not recorded which). These receptors were taken from an adult man with Graves' hyperthyroidism. Each CDR3 is given with its conserved first and last residue. D genes are given only for firm matches. The size entry is marked missing in some rows and otherwise reads once, few, many or a size class.

J | V | size | D | DNA | CDR3
TRBJ2-3 | TRBV2 | . | . | TGTGCCAGCAGTGATCGGCAGGGAGATACGCAGTATTTT | CASSDRQGDTQYF
TRBJ2-7 | TRBV12-3/TRBV12-4 | few | TRBD1 | TGTGCCAGCAGGAGGACAGGAATGCCCAACGAGCAGTACTTC | CASRRTGMPNEQYF
TRBJ2-2 | TRBV20-1 | . | . | TGCAGTGCTAGAGATGCGGGGGCGGACACCGGGGAGCTGTTTTTT | CSARDAGADTGELFF
TRBJ1-5 | TRBV25-1 | . | TRBD1 | TGTGCCAGCAGTTATCCGCAGGGGGGTAAGCATTTT | CASSYPQGGKHF
TRBJ2-7 | TRBV11-2 | many | . | TGTGCCAGCAGCTGGAAGGGTTACGAGCAGTACTTC | CASSWKGYEQYF
TRBJ2-7 | TRBV4-3 | few | . | TGCGCCAGCAGCCAAGACCCGTCTCTCGTCTACGAGCAGTACTTC | CASSQDPSLVYEQYF
TRBJ1-1 | TRBV7-9 | few | TRBD1 | TGTGCCAGCAGCCTCCGGGGGACAGGGGAGCCCGAAGCTTTCTTT | CASSLRGTGEPEAFF
TRBJ1-2 | TRBV2 | . | . | TGTGCCAGCAGTACACAGGAGGGCTATGGCTACACCTTC | CASSTQEGYGYTF
TRBJ1-5 | TRBV9 | many | . | TGTGCCAGCAGCGTAGGGGCAGCGAGCAATCAGCCCCAGCATTTT | CASSVGAASNQPQHF
TRBJ1-2 | TRBV2 | . | . | TGTGCCAGCGGGGGGCGCCTGGGCTATGGCTACACCTTC | CASGGRLGYGYTF
TRBJ1-2 | TRBV12-3/TRBV12-4 | many | . | TGTGCCAGCAGTTTTCTAGACTATGGCTACACCTTC | CASSFLDYGYTF
TRBJ1-1 | TRBV20-1 | . | . | TGCAGTGCTACCTCGTACACTGAAGCTTTCTTT | CSATSYTEAFF
TRBJ2-7 | TRBV7-2 | . | . | TGTGCTTATGACGGCGCCACCGTCCTCTGCGAGCAGTACTTC | CAYDGATVLCEQYF
TRBJ1-5 | TRBV10-3 | few | . | TGTGCCAGCCCCGGGGCCCCCGTACTGCCCCAGCATTTT | CASPGAPVLPQHF
TRBJ1-1 | TRBV7-9 | . | . | TGTGCCAGCAGCTTACAGGTAACGAACACTGAAGCTTTCTTT | CASSLQVTNTEAFF
TRBJ2-3 | TRBV29-1 | . | . | TGCAGCTTCTCTCCCGGAGATACGCAGTATTTT | CSFSPGDTQYF
TRBJ1-4 | TRBV4-3 | few | . | TGCGCCAGCAGCCAAGTGGGTAATGAAAAACTGTTTTTT | CASSQVGNEKLFF
TRBJ2-5 | TRBV19 | many | . | TGTGCCAGTAGTATCAGACATAAACAAGAGACCCAGTACTTC | CASSIRHKQETQYF
TRBJ2-5 | TRBV29-1 | . | . | TGCAGCGTTGAAGGGTACTGGGCTGAAGGGGAGACCCAGTACTTC | CSVEGYWAEGETQYF
TRBJ1-5 | TRBV11-2 | many | . | TGTGCCAGCAGCTTAAACGGGGATCCTAGCAATCAGCCCCAGCATTTT | CASSLNGDPSNQPQHF
TRBJ2-7 | TRBV11-2 | few | TRBD2 | TGTGCCAGCAGCTTAGTTGGCGGGGGTCACTACGAGCAGTACTTC | CASSLVGGGHYEQYF
TRBJ2-7 | TRBV7-8 | many | . | TGTGCCAGCAGCTTAGCCCTTGACAGATACGAGCAGTACTTC | CASSLALDRYEQYF
TRBJ1-6 | TRBV7-2 | . | . | TGTGCCAGCAGCTTTACAGGGTATTTCGTACCCCTCCACTTT | CASSFTGYFVPLHF
TRBJ1-4 | TRBV15 | . | . | TGTGCCGCCAGCAGAGATCCCGGAGAAAAACTGTTTTTT | CAASRDPGEKLFF
TRBJ2-6 | TRBV24-1 | once | . | TGTGCCACCAGTGTCGGGGTTGTTGGGGCCAACGTCCTGACTTTC | CATSVGVVGANVLTF
TRBJ2-2 | TRBV24-1 | . | . | TGTGCCACCTCGCCGTTATCGAACACCGGGGAGCTGTTTTTT | CATSPLSNTGELFF
TRBJ2-7 | TRBV29-1 | . | TRBD1 | TGCAGCGTTGACGGGACAGGTGGGACCTACGAGCAGTACTTC | CSVDGTGGTYEQYF
TRBJ1-2 | TRBV19 | . | TRBD1 | TGTGCCAGCAGATGGGGACAGGGAGAGTCTGGCTACACCTTC | CASRWGQGESGYTF
TRBJ2-2 | TRBV29-1 | . | . | TGCAGCGTTGACCCGGGCGGGGCGGGGGAGCTGTTTTTT | CSVDPGGAGELFF
TRBJ2-2 | TRBV7-9 | once | TRBD1 | TGTGCCAGCAGCGATCCGGGACAGCCATCCGGGGAGCTGTTTTTT | CASSDPGQPSGELFF
TRBJ1-2 | TRBV11-2 | . | . | TGTGCCAGCAGCTTAGCCTTTATGGGTGGCTACACCTTC | CASSLAFMGGYTF
TRBJ2-2 | TRBV5-4 | . | . | TGTGCCAGCAGCGGATCGGCAGGGGTTACCGGGGAGCTGTTTTTT | CASSGSAGVTGELFF
TRBJ1-6 | TRBV6-5 | few | TRBD1 | TGTGCCAGCAGACGCCCGGTTATTGGACAGGGGCCCTATAATTCACCCCTCCACTTT | CASRRPVIGQGPYNSPLHF
TRBJ1-1 | TRBV29-1 | many | . | TGCAGCGTTGATAGGGTCTTATTCTCGAACACTGAAGCTTTCTTT | CSVDRVLFSNTEAFF
TRBJ2-6 | TRBV7-9 | many | . | TGTGCCAGCACTCCCGAGACAGGCCTGTCTGGGGCCAACGTCCTGACTTTC | CASTPETGLSGANVLTF
TRBJ2-7 | TRBV5-1 | few | TRBD2 | TGCGCCAGCAGTGGCGGACTAGCGGGGAACTACGAGCAGTACTTC | CASSGGLAGNYEQYF
TRBJ1-5 | TRBV20-1 | many | . | TGCAGTGCTCTGACTGGGAGGTGGAATCAGCCCCAGCATTTT | CSALTGRWNQPQHF
TRBJ1-5 | TRBV5-5 | . | TRBD1 | TGTGCCAGCAGCCCTGGACAGGGGGGTCCAAATCAGCCCCAGCATTTT | CASSPGQGGPNQPQHF
TRBJ2-7 | TRBV19 | . | TRBD2 | TGTGCCAGTACAGGCCACGCGTTGGTGAGCGGGAGTTACGAGCAGTACTTC | CASTGHALVSGSYEQYF
TRBJ1-1 | TRBV2 | many | . | TGTGCCAGCATCCGAAGGGGGAACACTGAAGCTTTCTTT | CASIRRGNTEAFF
TRBJ2-2 | TRBV7-7 | . | . | TGTGCCGGCAGCCGGGAGACGAGGGCCGGGGAGCTGTTTTTT | CAGSRETRAGELFF
TRBJ1-4 | TRBV5-1 | many | TRBD1 | TGCGCCAGCAGCGGCGGGGGGACAGGCGGACGGGAAAAACTGTTTTTT | CASSGGGTGGREKLFF
TRBJ1-5 | TRBV10-3 | . | . | TGTGCCATCAGTCACCCGGGGGATCAGCCCCAGCATTTT | CAISHPGDQPQHF
TRBJ2-7 | TRBV4-3 | many | TRBD2 | TGCGCCAGCAGCCAAGATCCGGGAGGTACCCGAGGGCAGTACTTC | CASSQDPGGTRGQYF
TRBJ2-7 | TRBV7-9 | many | . | TGTGCCAGCAGCCTCGGGGGCACGGCAGGAGAGCAGTACTTC | CASSLGGTAGEQYF
TRBJ1-5 | TRBV11-2 | many | . | TGTGCCAGCAGCTTAACGTCCAATGGGAATCAGCCCCAGCATTTT | CASSLTSNGNQPQHF
TRBJ2-7 | TRBV9 | few | . | TGTGCCAGCAGCGTAGGTCCGGGGTATTACGAGCAGTACTTC | CASSVGPGYYEQYF
TRBJ1-6 | TRBV11-2 | few | . | TGTGCCAGCAGGGGCGCCGGGATGTATAATTCACCCCTCCACTTT | CASRGAGMYNSPLHF